These 21 T cell receptor beta chains originate from one sample sequenced in a study of T cell responses to AZD1222 COVID-19 vaccine. TCRdb's copy holds only in-frame clones and misses some; the assay was immunoSEQ multiplex PCR. Of 90,000 to 150,000 clones in the sample, 70% to 90% are singletons; the top ten hold under 9%. Source: peripheral blood, taken on day 0 of AZD1222 vaccination. Receptors were obtained from an adult in good health.

The rearrangement links TRBV6-1 to TRBJ1-4, with D unclear. Germline V gene data show CDR1 as MNHNS and CDR2 as SASEGT. The germline V and J ends were trimmed by 3 bases and 0 bases, with 11 bases remaining between them. The CDR3 is made up of 16 amino acids. For the CDR3, the DNA is TGTGCCAGCAGTGAGGCTAGCGTCACAACTAATGAAAAACTGTTTTTT. Translated, it gives CASSEASVTTNEKLFF.

This clone appeared a single time. The genes are TRBV6-2 or TRBV6-3 and TRBJ1-5; D not resolved. There are 14 residues in the CDR3. With 2 bases removed from V and 1 base from J, the gap between germline ends came to 6 bases. Looked up from germline, CDR1 is MNHEY and CDR2 is SVGEGT. The CDR3 sequence: CASSYPLSNQPQHF. CDR3 sequence (DNA): TGTGCCAGCAGTTACCCCCTCAGCAATCAGCCCCAGCATTTT.

CDR3 loop: CASSLTSGSLYEQYF. The CDR3 DNA follows: TGTGCCAGCAGCTTAACTAGCGGGAGCCTTTACGAGCAGTACTTC. This chain links TRBV7-6 with TRBJ2-7; TRBD2 agrees at 11 bases. Trimming at V came to 2 bases and at J to 4 bases, leaving 4 bases not matched to a gene. CDR1 is SGHVS and CDR2 is FNYEAQ in the germline V gene. The CDR3 is made up of 15 amino acids.

This clone was seen a handful of times. The gene calls are TRBV10-2 and TRBJ2-7, with 12 bases fitting TRBD2. V trimming: 6 bases; J trimming: 2 bases; junction bases outside the gene matches: 8. The germline CDR1 and CDR2 sequences are WSHSY and SAAADI. The CDR3 loop spans 16 amino acids. Written as DNA, the CDR3 is TGCGCCAGCAGAATCGGACTAGCGGGACCCGCCTACGAGCAGTACTTC. Its translation is CASRIGLAGPAYEQYF.

This chain links TRBV2 with TRBJ1-3; TRBD1 might be the D (6 bases). Germline V gene sequence: CDR1 SNHLY, CDR2 FYNNEI. Trimming removed 3 bases from V and 6 bases from J, with 15 bases in between. There are 15 residues in the CDR3. The CDR3 DNA sequence: TGTGCCAGCAGTGAGAGAAGGACAGACTTAAACACCATATATTTT. Translation: CASSERRTDLNTIYF.

The chain employs TRBV5-6 and TRBJ2-1; 8 bases match TRBD2. Germline V CDR1 and CDR2: SGHDT, YYEEEE. The CDR3 is made up of 16 amino acids. J lost 2 bases, V lost 6 bases, and 10 bases had no gene match. CDR3 residues: CASTYIAGLPYNEQFF. The CDR3 bases are TGTGCCAGCACCTATATAGCGGGGCTACCCTACAATGAGCAGTTCTTC. The full variable domain, with the rest looked up from reference TRBV5-6 and TRBJ2-1, is DAGVTQSPTHLIKTRGQQVTLRCSPKSGHDTVSWYQQALGQGPQFIFQYYEEEERQRGNFPDRFSGHQFPNYSSELNVNALLLGDSALYLCASTYIAGLPYNEQFFGPGTRLTVL.

The rearrangement links TRBV7-2 to TRBJ1-2; D possibly corresponds to TRBD1 (5 bases). This CDR3 contains 13 residues. Germline V gene sequence: CDR1 SGHTA, CDR2 FQGNSA. V was clipped by 0 bases and J by 3 bases, with 5 bases between them. The CDR3 is CASSLAGDYGYTF. Here the CDR3 DNA reads TGTGCCAGCAGCTTAGCGGGGGACTATGGCTACACCTTC.

V usage is TRBV28 and J usage is TRBJ1-2; D may be TRBD1 (6 bases). This CDR3 is built from 14 residues. Germline CDR1 is MDHEN and CDR2 is SYDVKM. Trimming left V 5 bases short and J 5 bases short, with 15 bases between. Written as DNA, the CDR3 is TGTGCCAGCAGTCTCAGGACAGAGACTTATGGCTACACCTTC. It encodes CASSLRTETYGYTF.

This chain joins TRBV18 and TRBJ1-6; weak D call: TRBD1 (6 bases). The V end was cut by 3 bases, the J end by 14 bases, with 20 bases between. This CDR3 comprises 15 residues. From germline, CDR1 is KGHSH and CDR2 LQKENI. The CDR3 DNA is TGTGCCAGCTCACCGGGGGCGGGGCGTGAAGAGACCCTCCACTTT. It yields the protein CASSPGAGREETLHF.

The genes are TRBV9 and TRBJ2-7; no firm D call. CDR3 length: 16 amino acids. The V gene lost 2 bases and the J gene lost 0 bases, with 15 bases spanning the gap. The V gene's germline CDR1 is SGDLS and CDR2 YYNGEE. The CDR3 protein is CASSVSAQASSYEQYF. The CDR3 coding sequence is TGTGCCAGCAGCGTTTCGGCTCAGGCGAGCTCCTACGAGCAGTACTTC.

This clone was detected once. The chain recombines TRBV2 with TRBJ2-5, with no clear D. The CDR3 has 12 residues. V was trimmed by 7 bases and J by 2 bases, leaving 8 bases between them. CDR1 and CDR2 from the germline V gene are SNHLY and FYNNEI. CDR3 nucleotide sequence: TGTGCCAGCAACGACCTGCAAGAGACCCAGTACTTC. Translation: CASNDLQETQYF.

The chain couples TRBV7-3 to TRBJ2-5; 7 bases match TRBD1. Germline-derived CDR1 and CDR2 are SGHTA and FQGTGA. J lost 0 bases, V lost 5 bases, and 9 bases had no gene match. There are 16 residues in the CDR3. The CDR3 nucleotides read TGTGCCAGCAGCCCCGGGTGGCAGGGGGACCAAGAGACCCAGTACTTC. Translation gives CASSPGWQGDQETQYF.

CDR3 residues: CASSESGRGQQPQHF. In DNA form, the CDR3 reads TGTGCCAGCAGTGAATCCGGCAGGGGCCAACAGCCCCAGCATTTT. The chain combines TRBV25-1 with TRBJ1-5, with TRBD1 as a possible D gene (6 bases). V lost 1 base and J lost 7, with 14 bases in between. Germline V lookup: CDR1 MGHDK, CDR2 SYGVNS. The CDR3 loop spans 15 amino acids.

The DNA of the CDR3 is TGTGCCAGCAGTGATCAGGGGTTAGACTACAATGAGCAGTTCTTC. This codes for CASSDQGLDYNEQFF. The chain has TRBV7-9 and TRBJ2-1, with D perhaps matching TRBD1 (6 bases). The germline V gene encodes CDR1 SEHNR and CDR2 FQNEAQ (reference sequence). The V end lost 6 bases, the J end lost 3 bases, and 15 bases lay between the germline ends. The CDR3 loop spans 15 amino acids.

The chain joins TRBV28 to TRBJ1-3; 7 nucleotides line up with TRBD1. The germline V gene has CDR1 MDHEN and CDR2 SYDVKM. The CDR3 loop spans 14 amino acids. With 6 bases clipped from V and 4 bases from J, the junction kept 6 bases outside the gene matches. This CDR3 reads CASRQGGAGNTIYF. The CDR3 DNA is TGTGCCAGCAGGCAGGGGGGGGCGGGAAACACCATATATTTT.

The V call is TRBV19, the J call TRBJ2-1; TRBD2 might be the D (6 bases). Germline V CDR1 and CDR2: LNHDA, SQIVND (reference sequence). V lost 7 bases, J lost 7 bases, and 20 bases lay in between. The CDR3 extends over 15 amino acids. CDR3 sequence reads: CASNPPTTSSNEQFF. The CDR3 DNA sequence: TGTGCCAGTAACCCCCCCACGACTAGTTCGAATGAGCAGTTCTTC.

This rearrangement joins TRBV18 to TRBJ1-1, with 8 bases lining up with TRBD1. J was trimmed by 3 bases and V by 6 bases; bases with no gene match: 6. The CDR3 loop spans 14 amino acids. Germline V CDR1 and CDR2: KGHSH, LQKENI. The CDR3 DNA is TGTGCCAGCTCTCCGGACAGGGCCCACACTGAAGCTTTCTTT. It encodes CASSPDRAHTEAFF.

The chain recombines TRBV6-5 with TRBJ1-2; 7 positions match TRBD1. The CDR3 contains 13 residues. The trim removed 10 bases at V and 8 bases at J, leaving 13 bases unmatched. CDR1 is MNHEY and CDR2 is SVGAGI in the germline V gene. Here the CDR3 reads CATSRQGRIGYTF. CDR3 nucleotides: TGTGCCACGTCTCGACAGGGCCGAATCGGCTACACCTTC.

The chain has TRBV19 and TRBJ1-1; 11 bases map to TRBD1. V was clipped by 7 bases and J by 0 bases; unmatched bases: 4. The CDR3 has 15 amino acids. The germline gives CDR1 LNHDA, CDR2 SQIVND (reference sequence). The CDR3 nucleotides read TGTGCCAGTACTTGGACAGGGGGCTTGAACACTGAAGCTTTCTTT. Translated, it gives CASTWTGGLNTEAFF.

The chain couples TRBV5-8 to TRBJ1-6; TRBD1 matches 8 bases. Unmatched junction bases numbered 6, after V lost 3 bases and J lost 13 bases. Per germline, CDR1 SGHTS and CDR2 YDEGEE. The CDR3 is made up of 13 amino acids. DNA for the CDR3: TGTGCCAGCAGCTCCGGACAGGGCGACCCCCTCCACTTT. It yields the protein CASSSGQGDPLHF. The whole variable domain, remainder taken from reference TRBV5-8 and TRBJ1-6, is EAGVTQSPTHLIKTRGQQATLRCSPISGHTSVYWYQQALGLGLQFLLWYDEGEERNRGNFPPRFSGRQFPNYSSELNVNALELEDSALYLCASSSGQGDPLHFGNGTRLTVT.

This clone came up a few times. The chain joins TRBV14 to TRBJ2-7; 8 nucleotides agree with TRBD2. The CDR3 extends over 12 amino acids. Trimming removed 9 bases from V and 2 bases from J; junction bases left unmatched: 3. Per the germline V gene, CDR1 is SGHDN and CDR2 is FVKESK. The CDR3 reads CASSGAPYEQYF. The CDR3 coding sequence is TGTGCCAGTAGCGGGGCGCCCTACGAGCAGTACTTC.